These 3 T cell receptor beta chains were all obtained from the same sample, sequenced in a study of T-cell memory formation after mild COVID-19. TCRdb used MiXCR to reprocess the 5' RACE reads, holding one entry per CDR3 protein. The sample comprises a few hundred thousand distinct CDR3 sequences, under 25% of which are singletons, and around 20% rests with the top ten. Source material: PBMCs or a T cell subset sorted from them (not recorded which). Source of these receptors: a man younger than 35 who had mild COVID-19 (a few samples of this study predate the infection). Cell type and time point are not known.

This clonotype has more than one count but fewer than ten. V and J are TRBV7-2 and TRBJ1-2; D is unresolved. The germline CDR1 and CDR2 sequences are SGHTA and FQGNSA. The ends were cut back, 1 base at V and 4 bases at J, with 7 bases in the middle. The CDR3 runs to 13 residues. CDR3 bases: TGTGCCAGCAGCTTAGAGGTTATCTATGGCTACACCTTC. It encodes CASSLEVIYGYTF.

This clonotype came up a few times. The genes are TRBV5-1 and TRBJ2-1; possibly TRBD2 for D (7 bases). The CDR3 has 19 residues. With 7 bases removed from V and 0 bases from J, the gap between germline ends came to 26 bases. CDR1 is SGHRS and CDR2 is YFSETQ in the germline V gene. The CDR3 loop reads CASGPGAPERGNSYNEQFF. In nucleotides, the CDR3 is TGCGCCAGCGGGCCGGGGGCGCCCGAGCGGGGTAACTCCTACAATGAGCAGTTCTTC.

There are a few counts of this clonotype. The genes are TRBV20-1 and TRBJ2-7; D may correspond to TRBD1 or TRBD2 (5 bases each). CDR3 length: 13 amino acids. Germline V gene lookup returns CDR1 DFQATT and CDR2 SNEGSKA (reference sequence). With 5 bases removed from V and 2 bases from J, the gap between germline ends came to 13 bases. The CDR3 reads CSAAGTDTYEQYF. CDR3 nucleotides: TGCAGTGCTGCCGGGACGGATACCTACGAGCAGTACTTC.